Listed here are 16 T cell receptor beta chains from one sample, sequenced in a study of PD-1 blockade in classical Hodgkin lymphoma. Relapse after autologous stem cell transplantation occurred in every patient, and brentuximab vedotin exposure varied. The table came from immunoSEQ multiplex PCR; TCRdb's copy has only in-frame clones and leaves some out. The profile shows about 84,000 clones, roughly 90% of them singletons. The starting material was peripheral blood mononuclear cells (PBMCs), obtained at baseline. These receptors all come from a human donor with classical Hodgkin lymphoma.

The CDR3 nucleotides are TGTGCCAGCAGTTTAATGGGTAGGGGGCAGTACTTC. Its protein is CASSLMGRGQYF. The chain carries TRBV28 and TRBJ2-7; TRBD1 is a possible D gene (5 bases). CDR1 MDHEN and CDR2 SYDVKM come from the germline V gene. V gave up 2 bases and J gave up 9 bases, with 11 bases separating them. The CDR3 loop spans 12 amino acids.

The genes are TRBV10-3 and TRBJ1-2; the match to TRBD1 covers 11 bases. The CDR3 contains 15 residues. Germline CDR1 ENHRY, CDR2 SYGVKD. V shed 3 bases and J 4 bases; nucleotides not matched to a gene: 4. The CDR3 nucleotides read TGTGCCATCAGTGACTCCGGACAGGGGGCCTATGGCTACACCTTC. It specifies CAISDSGQGAYGYTF.

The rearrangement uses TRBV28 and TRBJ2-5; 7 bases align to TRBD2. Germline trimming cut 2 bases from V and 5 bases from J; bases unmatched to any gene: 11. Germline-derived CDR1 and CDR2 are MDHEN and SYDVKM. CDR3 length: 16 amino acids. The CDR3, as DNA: TGTGCCAGCAGTTTAAGGCGGGAGATTAAACGGGAGACCCAGTACTTC. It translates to CASSLRREIKRETQYF.

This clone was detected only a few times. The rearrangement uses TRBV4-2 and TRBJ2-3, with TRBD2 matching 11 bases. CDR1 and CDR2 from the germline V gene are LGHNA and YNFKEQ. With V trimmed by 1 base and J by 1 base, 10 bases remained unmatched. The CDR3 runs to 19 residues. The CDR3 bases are TGTGCCAGCAGCCAAGTGGTAGCGGGAGGGCTGAGGGGCACAGATACGCAGTATTTT. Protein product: CASSQVVAGGLRGTDTQYF.

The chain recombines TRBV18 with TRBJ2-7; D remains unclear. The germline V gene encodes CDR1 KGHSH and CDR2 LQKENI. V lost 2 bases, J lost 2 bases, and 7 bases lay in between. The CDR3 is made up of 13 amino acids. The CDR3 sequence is CASSPARAYEQYF. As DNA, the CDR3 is TGTGCCAGCTCACCAGCTCGGGCCTACGAGCAGTACTTC.

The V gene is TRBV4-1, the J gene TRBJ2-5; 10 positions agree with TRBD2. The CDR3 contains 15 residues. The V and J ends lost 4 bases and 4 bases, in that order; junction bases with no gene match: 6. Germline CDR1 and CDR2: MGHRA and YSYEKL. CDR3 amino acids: CASSLTSGNLETQYF. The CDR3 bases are TGCGCCAGCAGCCTAACTAGCGGGAATCTAGAGACCCAGTACTTC.

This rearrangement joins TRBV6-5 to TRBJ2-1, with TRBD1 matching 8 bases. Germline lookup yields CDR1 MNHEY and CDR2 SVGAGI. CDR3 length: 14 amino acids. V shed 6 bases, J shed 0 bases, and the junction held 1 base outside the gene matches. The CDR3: CASRTGGSYNEQFF. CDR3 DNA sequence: TGTGCCAGCAGAACAGGGGGCTCCTACAATGAGCAGTTCTTC.

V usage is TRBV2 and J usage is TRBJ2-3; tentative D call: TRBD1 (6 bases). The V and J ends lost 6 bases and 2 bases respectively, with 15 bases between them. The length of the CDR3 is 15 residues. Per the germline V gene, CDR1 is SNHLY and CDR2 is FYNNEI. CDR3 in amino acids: CASSPGQSDTDTQYF. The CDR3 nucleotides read TGTGCCAGCAGCCCGGGACAATCTGACACAGATACGCAGTATTTT.

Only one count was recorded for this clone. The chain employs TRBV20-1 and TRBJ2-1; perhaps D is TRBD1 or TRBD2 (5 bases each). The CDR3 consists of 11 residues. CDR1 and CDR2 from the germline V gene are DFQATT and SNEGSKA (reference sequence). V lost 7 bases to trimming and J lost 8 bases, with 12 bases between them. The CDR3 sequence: CSVPRGDEQFF. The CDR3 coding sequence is TGCAGTGTACCGAGGGGCGATGAGCAGTTCTTC.

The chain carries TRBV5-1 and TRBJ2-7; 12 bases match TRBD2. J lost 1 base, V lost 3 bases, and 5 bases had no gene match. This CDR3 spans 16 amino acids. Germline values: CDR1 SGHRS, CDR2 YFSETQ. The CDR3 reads CASSSGTSGPSYEQYF. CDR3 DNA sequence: TGCGCCAGCAGCTCCGGGACTAGCGGGCCTTCCTACGAGCAGTACTTC.

The CDR3 is CASSLGGTNTGELFF. CDR3 in DNA: TGTGCCAGCAGCTTGGGCGGCACGAACACCGGGGAGCTGTTTTTT. The V call is TRBV7-2, the J call TRBJ2-2; D is unresolved. V shed 3 bases and J shed 0 bases, with 8 bases lying between them. The CDR3 contains 15 residues. Germline assignment: CDR1 SGHTA and CDR2 FQGNSA.

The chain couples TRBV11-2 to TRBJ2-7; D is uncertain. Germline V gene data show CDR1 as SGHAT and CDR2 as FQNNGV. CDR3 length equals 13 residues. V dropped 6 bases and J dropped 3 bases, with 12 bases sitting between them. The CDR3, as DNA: TGTGCCAGCAGGTCGTTAAGAGGCTACGAGCAGTACTTC. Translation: CASRSLRGYEQYF.

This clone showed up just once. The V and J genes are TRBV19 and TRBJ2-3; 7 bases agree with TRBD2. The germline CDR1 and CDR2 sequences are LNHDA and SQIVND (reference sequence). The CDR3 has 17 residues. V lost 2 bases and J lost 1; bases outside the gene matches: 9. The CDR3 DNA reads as TGTGCCAGTAGTATATATAGCGGGCCCTTGCGCACAGATACGCAGTATTTT. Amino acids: CASSIYSGPLRTDTQYF.

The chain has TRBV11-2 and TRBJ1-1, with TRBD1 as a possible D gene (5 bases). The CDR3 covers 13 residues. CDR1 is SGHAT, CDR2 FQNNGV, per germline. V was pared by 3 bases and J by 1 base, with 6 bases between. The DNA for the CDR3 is TGTGCCAGCAGCTTGGGGCCGAACACTGAAGCTTTCTTT. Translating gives CASSLGPNTEAFF.

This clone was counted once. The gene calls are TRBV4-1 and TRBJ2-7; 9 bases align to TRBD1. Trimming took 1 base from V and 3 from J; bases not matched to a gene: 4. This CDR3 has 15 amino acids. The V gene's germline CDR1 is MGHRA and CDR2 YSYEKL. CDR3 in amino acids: CASSQVWDRDYEQYF. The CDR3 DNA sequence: TGCGCCAGCAGCCAAGTCTGGGACAGGGACTACGAGCAGTACTTC.

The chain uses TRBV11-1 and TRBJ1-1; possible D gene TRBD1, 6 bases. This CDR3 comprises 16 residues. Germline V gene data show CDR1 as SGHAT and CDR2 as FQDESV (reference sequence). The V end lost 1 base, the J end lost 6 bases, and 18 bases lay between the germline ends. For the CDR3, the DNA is TGTGCCAGCAGCTTAGTTTTCCAGGGGCCTGGCTCTGAAGCTTTCTTT. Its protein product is CASSLVFQGPGSEAFF.